The source of this TCR beta chain is a study of identical twins. TCRdb independently ran MiXCR on the 5' RACE reads; one entry per CDR3 protein. The sample has hundreds of thousands of distinct CDR3 sequences; around 6.1% are singletons. Findings and caveats of the study: A partial confounding effect on zero-insertion analyses could come from invariant MAIT and iNKT cells. Out-of-frame alpha sequences shared by twins showed excess low generation probability. Donors were not followed over many years; analysis was cross-sectional.

Healthy Caucasians provided all donations. In this sample, this clonotype turned up many times. The antigen is not known. The CDR3 covers 17 residues. Germline values: CDR1 SGHRS, CDR2 YFSETQ. The trim removed 4 bases at V and 8 bases at J, leaving 14 bases unmatched. The sample comprised naive T cells sorted from blood. The sequence was collected from a man between 18 and 35 years old in good health. The rearrangement uses TRBV5-1 and TRBJ2-1; 11 bases map to TRBD1. In DNA, the CDR3 is TGCGCCAGCAGCCCTGGGACAGGGGGACCCATAAGCCATGAGCAGTTCTTC. This encodes CASSPGTGGPISHEQFF. The variable domain in full, with the rest retrieved from reference TRBV5-1 and TRBJ2-1, is KAGVTQTPRYLIKTRGQQVTLSCSPISGHRSVSWYQQTPGQGLQFLFEYFSETQRNKGNFPGRFSGRQFSNSRSEMNVSTLELGDSALYLCASSPGTGGPISHEQFFGPGTRLTVL.